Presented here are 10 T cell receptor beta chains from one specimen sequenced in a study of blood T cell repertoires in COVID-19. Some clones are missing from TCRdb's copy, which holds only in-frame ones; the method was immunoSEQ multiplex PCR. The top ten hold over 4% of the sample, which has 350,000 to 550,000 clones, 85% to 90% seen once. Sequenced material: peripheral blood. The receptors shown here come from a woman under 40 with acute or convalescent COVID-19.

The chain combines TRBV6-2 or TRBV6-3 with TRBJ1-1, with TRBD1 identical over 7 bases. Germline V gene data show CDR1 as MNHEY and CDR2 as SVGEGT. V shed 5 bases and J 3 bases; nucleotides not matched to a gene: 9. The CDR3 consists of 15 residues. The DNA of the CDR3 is TGTGCCAGCAGTGAGACAGGGAGCTGGTACACTGAAGCTTTCTTT. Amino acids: CASSETGSWYTEAFF.

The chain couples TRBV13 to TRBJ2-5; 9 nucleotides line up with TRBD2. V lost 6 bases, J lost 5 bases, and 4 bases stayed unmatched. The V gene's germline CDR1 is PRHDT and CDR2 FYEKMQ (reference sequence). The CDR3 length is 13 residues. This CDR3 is CASRSGTSETQYF. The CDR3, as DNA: TGTGCCAGCAGGTCCGGGACTAGCGAGACCCAGTACTTC.

CDR3 sequence reads: CAWRGTGWTEAFF. Here the CDR3 DNA reads TGTGCCTGGAGAGGGACAGGGTGGACTGAAGCTTTCTTT. V is TRBV30 and J is TRBJ1-1, with 9 bases matching TRBD1. Germline-derived CDR1 and CDR2 are GTSNPN and SVGIG (reference sequence). Losses at the gene ends were 3 bases for V and 5 bases for J; bases not matched to a gene: 4. The CDR3 spans 13 residues. The full variable domain, in which reference TRBV30 and TRBJ1-1 provide the parts outside the CDR3, is SQTIHQWPATLVQPVGSPLSLECTVEGTSNPNLYWYRQAAGRGLQLLFYSVGIGQISSEVPQNLSASRPQDRQFILSSKKLLLSDSGFYLCAWRGTGWTEAFFGQGTRLTVV.

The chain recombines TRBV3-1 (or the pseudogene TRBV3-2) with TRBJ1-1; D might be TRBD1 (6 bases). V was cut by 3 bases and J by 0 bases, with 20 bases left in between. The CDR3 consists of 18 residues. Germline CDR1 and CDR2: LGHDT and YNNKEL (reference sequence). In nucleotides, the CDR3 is TGTGCCAGCAGCCATGTCATATCCCCCGGGACAATGAACACTGAAGCTTTCTTT. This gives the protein CASSHVISPGTMNTEAFF.

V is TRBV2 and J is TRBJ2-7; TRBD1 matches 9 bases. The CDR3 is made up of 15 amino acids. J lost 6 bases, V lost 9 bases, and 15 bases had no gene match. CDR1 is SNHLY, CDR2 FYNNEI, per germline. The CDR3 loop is CASKYSPGTGSEQYF. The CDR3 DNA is TGTGCCAGTAAATATAGTCCCGGGACAGGGAGCGAGCAGTACTTC.

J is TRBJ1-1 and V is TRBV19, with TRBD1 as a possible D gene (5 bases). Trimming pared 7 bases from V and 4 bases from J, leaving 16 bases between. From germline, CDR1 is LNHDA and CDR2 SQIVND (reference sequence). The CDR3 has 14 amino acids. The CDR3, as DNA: TGTGCCAGTACCTCGTGGCTCGGGGGCACTGAAGCTTTCTTT. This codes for CASTSWLGGTEAFF.

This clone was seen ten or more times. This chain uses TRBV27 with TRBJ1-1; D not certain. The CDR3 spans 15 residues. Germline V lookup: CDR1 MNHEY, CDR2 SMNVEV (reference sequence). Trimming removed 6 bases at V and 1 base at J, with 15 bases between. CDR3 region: CASRTLGEGNTEAFF. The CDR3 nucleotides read TGTGCCAGCAGAACCCTCGGGGAGGGGAACACTGAAGCTTTCTTT.

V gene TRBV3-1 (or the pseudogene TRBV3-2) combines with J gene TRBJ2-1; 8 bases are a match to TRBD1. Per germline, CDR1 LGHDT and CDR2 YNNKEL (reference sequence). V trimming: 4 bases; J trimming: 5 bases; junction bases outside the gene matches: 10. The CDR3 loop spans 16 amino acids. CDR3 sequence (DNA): TGTGCCAGCAGCCCAGGGGACAGGATGTTGGACAATGAGCAGTTCTTC. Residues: CASSPGDRMLDNEQFF.

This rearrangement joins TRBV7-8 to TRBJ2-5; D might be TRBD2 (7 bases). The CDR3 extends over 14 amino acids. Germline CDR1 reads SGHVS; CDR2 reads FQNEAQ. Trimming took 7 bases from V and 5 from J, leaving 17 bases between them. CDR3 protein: CASTSGGGGETQYF. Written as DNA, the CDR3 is TGTGCCAGCACCTCGGGGGGCGGCGGGGAGACCCAGTACTTC.

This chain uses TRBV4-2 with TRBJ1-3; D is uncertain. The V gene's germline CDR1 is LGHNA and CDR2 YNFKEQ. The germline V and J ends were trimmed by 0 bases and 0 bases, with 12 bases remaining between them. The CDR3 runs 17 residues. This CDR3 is CASSQEETRSSGNTIYF. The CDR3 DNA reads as TGTGCCAGCAGCCAAGAAGAGACACGAAGCTCTGGAAACACCATATATTTT.